The 25 T cell receptor beta chains reported below all come from one sample, sequenced in a study of patients and donors after allogeneic stem cell transplantation. TCRdb passed the RT-PCR reads through MiXCR, listing each CDR3 protein once. The table records about 960,000 distinct CDR3 sequences, 15% to 20% of them present only once. The sequencing sample was made of blood, either unsorted or a sorted T cell fraction (not recorded which). The receptors stem from a human donor who was either an allogeneic HSCT recipient or a stem cell or donor lymphocyte infusion donor (not recorded which). It is not recorded whose cells these are; they may come from a transplant donor.

There are a few counts of this clonotype. In nucleotides, the CDR3 is TGTGCCAGCAGCTCGGGGGGGACAGTCAATCGCAATCAGCCCCAGCATTTT. Translating it yields CASSSGGTVNRNQPQHF. The V gene is TRBV11-2, the J gene TRBJ1-5; TRBD1 matches at 7 bases. CDR3 size: 17 residues. The V segment lost 4 bases and the J segment 2 bases; nucleotides outside the gene matches: 11. The germline gives CDR1 SGHAT, CDR2 FQNNGV.

The chain is built from TRBV5-6 and TRBJ1-6; D is perhaps TRBD1 (5 bases). The V end was cut by 4 bases, the J end by 8 bases, with 16 bases between. CDR3 length: 15 residues. In germline, CDR1 is SGHDT, CDR2 YYEEEE. The CDR3 is CASSHGGGPDSPLHF. The CDR3 DNA is TGTGCCAGCAGCCACGGGGGGGGACCTGATTCACCCCTCCACTTT.

This clonotype was seen many times. The chain has TRBV12-3 or TRBV12-4 and TRBJ2-1; D gene uncertain. The CDR3 runs to 14 residues. V was clipped by 6 bases and J by 0 bases, with 9 bases between them. CDR3 sequence: CASSPGSSYNEQFF. CDR3 sequence (DNA): TGTGCCAGCAGCCCAGGAAGCTCCTACAATGAGCAGTTCTTC.

In this sample, this clonotype turned up many times. The genes are TRBV24-1 and TRBJ1-2; 9 nucleotides match TRBD1. CDR3 size: 14 residues. Losses at the gene ends were 4 bases for V and 8 bases for J; bases not matched to a gene: 7. Germline CDR1 and CDR2: KGHDR and SFDVKD. For the CDR3, the DNA is TGTGCCACCAGTGACTGGGACAGGGATGGAGGCTACACCTTC. Encoded protein: CATSDWDRDGGYTF.

This clonotype came up many times. The chain recombines TRBV12-3 or TRBV12-4 with TRBJ2-7; no clear D gene. CDR3 length: 15 amino acids. With 6 bases removed from V and 3 bases from J, the gap between germline ends came to 18 bases. CDR3: CASSPGQTQIYEQYF. In DNA, the CDR3 is TGTGCCAGCAGCCCTGGCCAGACTCAAATCTACGAGCAGTACTTC.

The chain combines TRBV24-1 with TRBJ2-5, with D tentatively TRBD1 (5 bases). Germline CDR1 and CDR2: KGHDR and SFDVKD. Trimming cost V 5 bases and J 5 bases, with 11 bases left between them. The CDR3 has 13 amino acids. The CDR3 sequence: CATSGRGLETQYF. CDR3 DNA: TGTGCCACCAGTGGAAGGGGTCTCGAGACCCAGTACTTC.

V and J are TRBV11-2 and TRBJ1-3; D unresolved. V was trimmed by 0 bases and J by 8 bases, leaving 8 bases between them. Germline CDR1 SGHAT, CDR2 FQNNGV. The CDR3 is 13 amino acids. The CDR3 sequence is CASSLDGRDTIYF. Here the CDR3 DNA reads TGTGCCAGCAGCTTAGATGGGCGGGACACCATATATTTT.

This clonotype has more than one count but fewer than ten. CDR3 bases: TGCAGTGCCCTGATTTTGAGACATCCCAATCAGCCCCAGCATTTT. Encoded protein: CSALILRHPNQPQHF. This chain connects TRBV20-1 to TRBJ1-5; D is undetermined. V was pared by 6 bases and J by 3 bases, with 18 bases between. The CDR3 runs 15 residues. Germline lookup yields CDR1 DFQATT and CDR2 SNEGSKA (reference sequence).

The table lists this clonotype with a few counts. V is TRBV7-3 and J is TRBJ2-3, with 10 bases aligning to TRBD1. This CDR3 spans 20 amino acids. The trim removed 5 bases at V and 0 bases at J, leaving 17 bases unmatched. Germline values: CDR1 SGHTA, CDR2 FQGTGA. The CDR3 sequence: CASSTTPPGQGLVSTDTQYF. For the CDR3, the DNA is TGTGCCAGCAGCACGACTCCTCCGGGACAGGGGTTAGTTAGCACAGATACGCAGTATTTT.

V gene TRBV3-1 combines with J gene TRBJ1-1; TRBD1 aligns across 10 bases. This CDR3 region has 12 residues. V trimming: 0 bases; J trimming: 11 bases; junction bases outside the gene matches: 0. Germline assignment: CDR1 LGHDT and CDR2 YNNKEL (reference sequence). The CDR3 reads CASSQEGQGAFF. The CDR3 region has the DNA TGTGCCAGCAGCCAAGAGGGACAGGGGGCTTTCTTT.

There are a few counts of this clonotype. This sequence joins TRBV12-3 or TRBV12-4 and TRBJ2-3, with D possibly matching TRBD2 (6 bases). Trimming removed 6 bases at V and 4 bases at J, with 20 bases between. The CDR3 contains 16 residues. The CDR3 sequence: CASSPGTRRVADTQYF. CDR3 coding DNA: TGTGCCAGCAGCCCGGGAACTAGGAGGGTGGCAGATACGCAGTATTTT.

This clonotype was recorded many times. This rearrangement joins TRBV10-3 to TRBJ2-7, with D possibly being TRBD2 (5 bases). CDR1 ENHRY and CDR2 SYGVKD come from the germline V gene. The V gene lost 3 bases and the J gene lost 9 bases, with 9 bases spanning the gap. This CDR3 comprises 11 residues. CDR3 protein: CAISEGGGQYF. The CDR3 nucleotides read TGTGCCATCAGTGAAGGAGGAGGGCAGTACTTC.

The rearrangement links TRBV6-1 to TRBJ1-1; D remains ambiguous. The V end lost 6 bases, the J end lost 5 bases, and 13 bases lay between the germline ends. The CDR3 has 13 residues. Germline V gives CDR1 MNHNS, CDR2 SASEGT. The CDR3 loop reads CASRVLAGTEAFF. The DNA of the CDR3 is TGTGCCAGCAGGGTATTAGCGGGTACTGAAGCTTTCTTT.

In its sample, this clonotype was seen a few times. The CDR3 spells CASSLAVGNYNEQFF. CDR3 DNA: TGTGCCAGCAGCTTGGCGGTAGGCAACTACAATGAGCAGTTCTTC. This chain joins TRBV5-5 and TRBJ2-1; D call uncertain. The CDR3 is 15 residues long. Germline V gives CDR1 SGHKS, CDR2 YYEKEE (reference sequence). Trimming removed 0 bases from V and 3 bases from J, with 10 bases in between.

The V call is TRBV7-2, the J call TRBJ2-1; D uncertain. The V end lost 3 bases, the J end lost 1 base, and 10 bases lay between the germline ends. This CDR3 comprises 15 residues. Germline lookup yields CDR1 SGHTA and CDR2 FQGNSA. CDR3: CASSFRTASYNEQFF. For the CDR3, the DNA is TGTGCCAGCAGCTTCCGGACGGCTTCCTACAATGAGCAGTTCTTC.

The sample holds many counts of this clonotype. V usage is TRBV29-1 and J usage is TRBJ1-3; D is perhaps TRBD1 (5 bases). The CDR3 has 12 amino acids. V was shortened by 4 bases and J by 4 bases, with 8 bases between the two germline ends. Germline loops: CDR1 SQVTM, CDR2 ANQGSEA. The CDR3 DNA sequence: TGCAGCGTTGTAGCAGGGGGAAACACCATATATTTT. The encoded protein is CSVVAGGNTIYF.

The V gene is TRBV24-1, the J gene TRBJ2-2, with 8 bases fitting TRBD1. Germline values: CDR1 KGHDR, CDR2 SFDVKD. The V gene end was trimmed by 5 bases and the J gene end by 2 bases; junction bases not matched to a gene: 9. The CDR3 runs 17 residues. The CDR3 is CATSGPWQGANTGELFF. The CDR3 bases are TGTGCCACCAGTGGCCCTTGGCAGGGGGCAAACACCGGGGAGCTGTTTTTT.

This chain links TRBV14 with TRBJ1-4; no reliable D call. Trimming cost V 10 bases and J 10 bases, with 19 bases left between them. The CDR3 sequence is 13 residues long. Germline CDR1 SGHDN, CDR2 FVKESK. The CDR3 nucleotides are TGTGCCACCCAAGGCCAGGATAAAGGAAAACTGTTTTTT. It specifies CATQGQDKGKLFF. Drawing the rest from reference TRBV14 and TRBJ1-4, the complete variable domain is EAGVTQFPSHSVIEKGQTVTLRCDPISGHDNLYWYRRVMGKEIKFLLHFVKESKQDESGMPNNRFLAERTGGTYSTLKVQPAELEDSGVYFCATQGQDKGKLFFGSGTQLSVL.

This clonotype was recorded a few times. J is TRBJ2-1 and V is TRBV7-2; 9 bases agree with TRBD1. The J segment lost 6 bases and the V segment lost 5 bases, leaving 5 bases of the junction unmatched. CDR1 and CDR2 from the germline V gene are SGHTA and FQGNSA. The CDR3 runs 14 residues. CDR3: CASSTQGAGNEQFF. The CDR3 DNA reads as TGTGCCAGCAGCACACAGGGGGCGGGCAATGAGCAGTTCTTC. The full variable domain, in which reference TRBV7-2 and TRBJ2-1 provide the parts outside the CDR3, is GAGVSQSPSNKVTEKGKDVELRCDPISGHTALYWYRQSLGQGLEFLIYFQGNSAPDKSGLPSDRFSAERTGGSVSTLTIQRTQQEDSAVYLCASSTQGAGNEQFFGPGTRLTVL.

The chain couples TRBV29-1 to TRBJ2-2; D remains unclear. The germline CDR1 and CDR2 sequences are SQVTM and ANQGSEA. CDR3 length equals 13 residues. V was clipped by 3 bases and J by 0 bases, with 5 bases between them. The CDR3 sequence: CSVDTTNTGELFF. As DNA, the CDR3 is TGCAGCGTTGACACGACGAACACCGGGGAGCTGTTTTTT.

This chain uses TRBV20-1 with TRBJ2-5, with TRBD2 identical over 8 bases. The germline V gene encodes CDR1 DFQATT and CDR2 SNEGSKA (reference sequence). This CDR3 comprises 14 residues. J was trimmed by 5 bases and V by 3 bases; bases with no gene match: 8. CDR3 in amino acids: CSASPSSGVETQYF. The CDR3 nucleotides are TGCAGTGCTAGTCCCAGTAGCGGGGTGGAGACCCAGTACTTC.

In this sample, this clonotype turned up a few times. J is TRBJ1-1 and V is TRBV4-3; 7 bases map to TRBD1. The CDR3 totals 16 residues. From germline, CDR1 is LGHNA and CDR2 YSLEER. Trimming at V came to 0 bases and at J to 3 bases, leaving 7 bases not matched to a gene. CDR3 DNA sequence: TGCGCCAGCAGCCAAGATCACGGCAGGGGGTACACTGAAGCTTTCTTT. Encoded protein: CASSQDHGRGYTEAFF.

This clonotype occurred a few times. The chain combines TRBV20-1 with TRBJ2-3; D is perhaps TRBD1 (6 bases). V was clipped by 6 bases and J by 2 bases, with 12 bases between them. The CDR3 has 13 residues. Germline values: CDR1 DFQATT, CDR2 SNEGSKA (reference sequence). The chain's CDR3 is CSAKGQYTDTQYF. In nucleotides, the CDR3 is TGCAGTGCCAAGGGACAATACACAGATACGCAGTATTTT.

This clonotype appeared a few times. The chain couples TRBV27 to TRBJ1-6; 7 bases fit TRBD1. CDR3 size: 15 residues. CDR1 MNHEY and CDR2 SMNVEV come from the germline V gene (reference sequence). The ends lost 4 bases at V and 7 bases at J; junction bases unmatched: 7. CDR3 protein: CASSSRGRGNSPLHF. As DNA, the CDR3 is TGTGCCAGCAGTTCGCGAGGCAGGGGGAATTCACCCCTCCACTTT.

This clonotype was seen only a few times. The chain carries TRBV6-5 and TRBJ2-6; TRBD2 agrees at 12 bases. Germline assignment: CDR1 MNHEY and CDR2 SVGAGI. V shed 4 bases and J 2 bases; nucleotides not matched to a gene: 9. The length of the CDR3 is 19 residues. CDR3 region: CASSLLRSSGRAGANVLTF. Written as DNA, the CDR3 is TGTGCCAGCAGTTTACTCCGCTCTAGCGGGAGGGCTGGGGCCAACGTCCTGACTTTC.